This entry concerns a single T cell receptor beta chain. This clone was counted only a few times. The clone's antigen remains unknown. One base away there is no much larger clone; base qualities are not given. The data originate from a study of beta chain features in type 1 diabetes (dated by TCRdb to the late 2010s). About the full investigation: Patients and healthy donors did not differ in mean age, gender distribution, total cell number or subset yield. In the study, recently diagnosed type 1 diabetes patients and matched healthy donors were compared on the TCRB repertoires of their sorted circulating CD4+ T cell subsets. A total of 107,917,701 sorted cells were examined across all samples, and RNA yield correlated strongly with the number of cells per subset. Regulatory and stem cell-like memory subsets were obtained from only 8 patients and about eight healthy donors, while naive and central memory subsets were obtained from all 30 or so donors. On the study overall, not on this receptor specifically: Because cDNA rather than genomic DNA was sequenced, highly expressing activated cells could have been over-represented, although no difference in activation and CD3 levels was found between groups. In all four CD4+ subsets, TCRB CDR3 length was moderately but significantly shorter in type 1 diabetes patients. Only small numbers of individuals were included in the HLA sub-analyses, which left unresolved whether HLA type had any influence on TCRB rearrangement. Shorter templates might have been favored by PCR, but patient and control samples were amplified and corrected together, so both groups would have been affected equally by any skew. Naive, central memory and regulatory TCRB repertoires appeared to be more alike among patients than among healthy donors. Patients with type 1 diabetes made fewer insertions and deleted more nucleotides at VDJ recombination sites, implying thymic rearrangement abnormalities.

The High Capacity cDNA Reverse Transcription Kit was used to reverse transcribe all of the isolated RNA, meaning that expressed TCRB transcripts were what got sequenced. Deep immunoSEQ sequencing was applied to naive, central memory and regulatory T cell samples, giving an average of about 3.6 million total reads per sample. Sorted cells were lysed in RLT buffer and RNA was extracted with DNase-treated RNeasy Micro or Mini kits, depending on cell number. Each cell subset was processed separately to prevent cross-contamination, with patient and healthy donor samples processed together. Using the immunoSEQ multiplex PCR, TCRB sequences were amplified from cDNA into 87-bp fragments spanning the CDR3 region. Sequencing of the amplicons was performed on the Illumina HiSeq platform. The study's own analysis went as follows. Synthetic template baselines were used to correct PCR bias computationally, reads within Hamming distance 2 were collapsed, and singletons that could not be merged were discarded. Reads were aligned to IMGT to assign V, D and J genes, CDR3 length, and insertions or deletions at six rearrangement sites. Clonotype counts were normalized to sorted cell number within each subset before computing true diversity and Gini coefficients with the tcR R package. The overlap coefficient, calculated on TCRB nucleotide sequences, was used to measure repertoire sharing. Out-of-frame TCRB sequences from naive cells were analyzed as a proxy for the pre-selection repertoire. The source is immuneACCESS, and TCRdb retained only in-frame sequences with V and J called. Part of the clones is not carried over; for the studies checked, unresolved V genes explain less than half of this, and the remainder is unexplained. V, J and clone size were drawn from that table, and D and trimming were deduced from the DNA. In all, the sample holds more than 350,000 clones, and about 10% of those were seen once. Together, the top ten hold 0.04% to 0.05% of the sample.

Counted from cysteine to phenylalanine, this CDR3 has 17 amino acids. The read is trimmed to its CDR3 DNA, 51 bases read in frame from base 1. The germline V gene (reference sequence) specifies LNHNV as CDR1 and YYDKDF as CDR2. V has 0 bases trimmed and J has 6 bases trimmed; junction bases matching no gene number 12. From each donor, a single peripheral blood sample of about 100 mL on average was drawn into heparinised tubes. A BD FACSAria II was used to sort naive, central memory, regulatory and stem cell-like memory CD4+ T cells with a panel that included CD45RO, CCR7, CD25, CD127, CD95 and CD27. Every sorted population had a purity above 95%. PBMCs were isolated immediately by Lymphoprep density gradient centrifugation and stained directly without culture. To minimize batch effects, samples were stained and sorted in pairs, one healthy donor with one patient per experiment.

The receptor chain draws on TRBV15 and TRBJ2-3, and 7 junction bases match TRBD2. This clonotype originated in a woman aged 18-29 years in good health. Sequencing was done on a sample of naive CD4+ T cells from blood. Reading the label with the study, this specimen's cell subset or site is: true naive CD4+ T cells. The CDR3 protein is CATSRDIGRYSVDTQYF. The sequenced DNA: TGTGCCACCAGCAGAGATATCGGGAGGTATAGTGTCGATACGCAGTATTTT.